This is a list of T cell receptor beta chains from one sample in a study of cytomegalovirus exposure and HLA in healthy donors. The table came from immunoSEQ multiplex PCR; TCRdb's copy has only in-frame clones and leaves some out. The sample contains roughly 120,000 clones, 8.5% of which appear only once. Sequencing was performed on PBMCs. The receptors stem from a man aged 40-50 years in good health and CMV-seronegative. CDR3s include the opening cysteine and the closing phenylalanine or tryptophan.

len	v_gene	j_gene	CDR3aa
13	TRBV5-1	TRBJ1-4	CASSLGTGGELFF
16	TRBV7-2	TRBJ1-1	CASSILRTGTETEAFF
15	TRBV6-6	TRBJ1-5	CASSLAGGSNQPQHF
12	TRBV7-6	TRBJ2-5	CARTSAQETQYF
14	TRBV10-3	TRBJ2-5	CASRSGEGEETQYF
11	TRBV5-1	TRBJ2-1	CASSLDREQFF
14	TRBV18	.	CASSPAAGSHEQYF
14	TRBV6-5	TRBJ1-6	CASRPPQGNAPLHF
16	TRBV6-1	TRBJ1-1	CASSGGTVIRNTEAFF
12	TRBV29-1	TRBJ2-7	CSGTYPPHEQYF
17	TRBV21-1	TRBJ2-3	CASRIRDRGPSTDTQYF
13	TRBV4-3	TRBJ1-3	CASSQDLGNTIYF
14	TRBV7-9	TRBJ2-5	CASSFGFRGETQYF
16	TRBV6-1	TRBJ2-3	CASSEGLAGLEDTQYF
13	TRBV4-1	TRBJ2-2	CASSQEGPGELFF
13	TRBV10-1	TRBJ2-3	CASSERGGDTQYF
12	TRBV11-2	TRBJ1-2	CASEGGAGGYTF
11	TRBV5-1	TRBJ1-1	CASRTGTEAFF
13	TRBV4-1	TRBJ2-3	CASSLTQGNTQYF
8	TRBV20-1	TRBJ1-2	CSVEGYTF
18	TRBV23-1	TRBJ2-7	CASSLATSPGRGTYEQYF
16	TRBV7-2	TRBJ1-3	CASSLAAPTSGNTIYF
13	TRBV28	TRBJ1-2	CASRGTGVDGYTF